This TCR beta chain was captured in a study of blood T cell repertoires in COVID-19. On the study more broadly: There were acute and convalescent COVID-19 samples, and they came from the United States, Italy and Spain. PBMCs, B-cell-depleted T cells, or T cells provided the cDNA or gDNA that made up the material.

Living in roughly 25 US areas, the participants were between about 18 and 100 years of age. Each exposed participant met a COVID-19 case in the 2 weeks preceding study entry. CDR1 SGDLS and CDR2 YYNGEE come from the germline V gene. V was clipped by 6 bases and J by 7 bases, with 13 bases between them. The CDR3 has 12 residues. Sequencing used immunoSEQ multiplex PCR; TCRdb keeps in-frame clones, though not all of them. The table lists more than 300,000 clones, 90% to 95% of them singletons, with around 3.9% in the top ten. The TCR was taken from a woman aged 30 to 39 who had been exposed to COVID-19. V and J are TRBV9 and TRBJ1-2, with D tentatively TRBD1 (6 bases). The source material was PBMCs or T cells enriched from blood (not recorded which). In DNA, the CDR3 is TGTGCCAGCAACTCACAGGGTGGTGGCTACACCTTC. It specifies CASNSQGGGYTF.